This entry is about one T cell receptor beta chain. The data are from a study of shared T cell receptors in the human thymus. Trimming stripped 4 bases from V and 3 bases from J, with 22 bases between. Germline assignment: CDR1 SGHVS and CDR2 FQNEAQ. The CDR3 sequence is 17 residues long. TCRdb keeps only in-frame clones here, not all; method: immunoSEQ multiplex PCR. The table lists about 380,000 clones, more than 85% of them singletons. The J gene is TRBJ2-7, the V gene TRBV7-8; D possibly corresponds to TRBD2 (6 bases). The sequence was obtained from a human donor. Material: thymocytes. In DNA form, the CDR3 reads TGTGCCAGCAGCTCACGACCGCCGGGGGACCCCCACTACGAGCAGTACTTC. It encodes CASSSRPPGDPHYEQYF.